Sequencing of this TCR beta chain was carried out in a study of blood T cell repertoires in COVID-19. Study overall: Acute and convalescent COVID-19 samples came from the United States, Italy and Spain.

In the original processing: Amplification of reference gene primers provided the estimated nucleated cell counts. Clones were sequenced by immunoSEQ multiplex PCR, and TCRdb holds only the in-frame ones, with some missing. The DNA was the basis for D and trimming; V, J and clone size are from that table. The sample has roughly 290,000 clones, over 75% seen once; the top ten hold about 8%. The CDR3 covers 15 residues. V lost 6 bases, J lost 1 base, and 6 bases stayed unmatched. Germline V gene data show CDR1 as LNHDA and CDR2 as SQIVND (reference sequence). This clone was detected only a few times. The sample consisted of peripheral blood. The clonotype originates from a woman between 45 and 65 years old who had recovered from COVID-19. The rearrangement joins TRBV19 to TRBJ1-5, with 7 bases that match TRBD1. CDR3 sequence reads: CASRTTGLSNQPQHF. DNA of the CDR3: TGTGCCAGTAGAACGACAGGGCTGAGCAATCAGCCCCAGCATTTT.